This T cell receptor beta chain was identified in a study of blood T cells in healthy people across ages. The CDR3 totals 14 residues. Germline values: CDR1 KGHSH, CDR2 LQKENI. V was pared by 3 bases and J by 0 bases, with 8 bases between. Sample-barcoded 5' priming and a J-beta primer mix drove a second PCR of about 6 to 12 cycles. TCRdb processed the 5' RACE reads anew with MiXCR; each CDR3 protein has one entry. The sample shows approximately 780,000 distinct CDR3 sequences, roughly 26% of them seen only once. This clonotype was counted between two and nine times. The same sample was also used in a study of T cells of mothers and their children. From that second work: The study obtained over 9 million TCR beta CDR3 reads per mother and around 2.7 million per child.

Sequenced: blood. This clonotype originated in a boy aged 10-17 years in good health. The genes are TRBV18 and TRBJ1-2, with D unclear. Here the CDR3 reads CASSPQETNYGYTF. CDR3 DNA: TGTGCCAGCTCACCGCAGGAGACTAACTATGGCTACACCTTC.